This entry describes one TCR beta chain. The bulk TCR libraries were made with methods described before and with listed TCR primers. In TCRdb, the PCR reads were re-called with MiXCR into one record per CDR3 protein. The sample yields some 100,000 distinct CDR3 sequences, 35% to 40% seen once. These data come from a study of molecular identifiers for immune sequencing clone quantification. V lost 10 bases, J lost 4 bases, and 14 bases lay in between. The CDR3 extends over 12 amino acids. Germline V gene sequence: CDR1 ENHRY, CDR2 SYGVKD. In the sort, naive CD8 T cells were defined as CD8+CD4-CCR7+CD45RA+.

Sample: naive CD8+ T cells from blood, with Jurkat cell RNA spiked in. The sample's subset: FACS-sorted CD8+CD4-CCR7+CD45RA+ naive T cells. The TCR sequence derives from a human donor in good health. Some libraries in this study had Jurkat cell RNA spiked in. This chain joins TRBV10-3 and TRBJ2-7; perhaps D is TRBD1 or TRBD2 (5 bases each). This CDR3 is CATAGALYEQYF. CDR3 sequence (DNA): TGTGCCACCGCCGGGGCACTATACGAGCAGTACTTC.